This T cell receptor beta chain is from a study of cytomegalovirus exposure and HLA in healthy donors. PCR employed 60 Vbeta and 13 Jbeta primers. Profiled with immunoSEQ multiplex PCR; TCRdb holds only in-frame clones, not every one. There are roughly 160,000 clones in the sample; more than 70% occur only once, and around 0.41% lies in the top ten. The V and J ends lost 0 bases and 6 bases, in that order; junction bases with no gene match: 10. The germline V gene has CDR1 SGHTA and CDR2 FQGTGA. There are 17 residues in the CDR3. Sequencing was carried out using PBMCs. This TCR was sampled from a boy aged 2-9 years in good health and CMV-seronegative. The V gene is TRBV7-3, the J gene TRBJ2-1; 8 nucleotides match TRBD1. CDR3 amino acids: CASSLTVAGGARNEQFF. DNA of the CDR3: TGTGCCAGCAGCTTAACGGTTGCAGGGGGCGCTCGCAATGAGCAGTTCTTC.